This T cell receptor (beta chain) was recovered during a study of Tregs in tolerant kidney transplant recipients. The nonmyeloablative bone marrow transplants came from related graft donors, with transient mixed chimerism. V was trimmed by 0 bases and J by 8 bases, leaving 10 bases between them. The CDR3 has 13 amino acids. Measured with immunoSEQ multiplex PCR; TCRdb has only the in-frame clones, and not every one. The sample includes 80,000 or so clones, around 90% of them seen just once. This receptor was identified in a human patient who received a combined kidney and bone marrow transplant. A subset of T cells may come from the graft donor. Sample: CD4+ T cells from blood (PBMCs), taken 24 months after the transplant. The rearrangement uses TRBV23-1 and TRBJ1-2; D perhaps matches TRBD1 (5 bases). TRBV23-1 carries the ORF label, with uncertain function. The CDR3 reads CASSQSPGHGYTF. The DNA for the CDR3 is TGCGCCAGCAGTCAATCCCCAGGGCACGGCTACACCTTC.